This T cell receptor (beta chain) was captured by sequencing in a study of memory CD8 T cells in hepatitis C reinfection. This clone has just one count. A junction end diverges from the germline sequence, so it may reflect a read error. Repertoires were generated with immunoSEQ multiplex PCR, while TCRdb's copy carries only in-frame clones and drops some. Among around 45,000 clones listed, 89% were seen once. Regarding time point: late/post reinfection, 12 to 24 weeks after detection. Sorted cells were sequenced directly ex vivo without any in vitro expansion. The CDR3 has 16 residues. The germline V gene encodes CDR1 MNHNS and CDR2 SASEGT.

The chain uses TRBV6-1 and TRBJ2-3; a weak D match, TRBD2 (6 bases). The specimen sequenced was naive CD8+ T cells sorted from blood. The sequence derives from a man between 18 and 35 years old with hepatitis C virus infection. The CDR3 coding sequence is TGTGCCAGCAGAGAAGCGGGTCACCTCGGGACAGATACGCAGTATTTT. The encoded protein is CASREAGHLGTDTQYF.